Below, one T cell receptor beta chain is given with its context. V gave up 2 bases and J gave up 4 bases, with 6 bases separating them. Germline CDR1 is KGHDR and CDR2 is SFDVKD. This CDR3 has 13 amino acids. The data belong to a study of T cells after yellow fever vaccination. TCRdb re-called the 5' RACE reads through MiXCR, storing one row per CDR3 protein. The sample holds some 670,000 distinct CDR3 sequences; over 9% are singletons and the top ten take about 15%. Sequences were derived from PBMCs, sampled on the day of the yellow fever booster vaccination. This TCR was sampled from a man aged 30 to 39 who received the YFV17D yellow fever vaccine. This chain connects TRBV24-1 to TRBJ2-3; no clear D gene. The CDR3 loop is CATSDSRADTQYF. DNA of the CDR3: TGTGCCACCAGTGATTCCCGGGCAGATACGCAGTATTTT.